The 12 T cell receptor beta chains listed next were all sequenced from one sample in a study of regulatory T cells in long-lasting Graves disease. iRepertoire HTBI primers and Arm-PCR of CDR3 regions built TCR beta libraries. TCRdb processed the multiplex PCR reads anew with MiXCR; each CDR3 protein has one entry. The sample lists hundreds of thousands of distinct CDR3 sequences, about a fifth occurring once. Stated time point: persistent/refractory GD, antithyroid drugs over 5 years with positive TRAb. PBMC-derived RNA was used for the TCR library. The specimen was peripheral blood mononuclear cells (PBMCs), collected when the disease was refractory, from a patient treated with antithyroid drugs. The receptors derive from a female donor with Graves disease.

The rearrangement joins TRBV20-1 to TRBJ2-7; maybe TRBD1 (5 bases). This CDR3 has 13 residues. V was cut by 6 bases and J by 3 bases, with 15 bases left in between. The germline gives CDR1 DFQATT, CDR2 SNEGSKA (reference sequence). CDR3 sequence: CSAGQGFVYEQYF. As DNA, the CDR3 is TGCAGTGCCGGGCAGGGTTTCGTCTACGAGCAGTACTTC.

This clonotype was counted a few times. V gene TRBV5-1 combines with J gene TRBJ1-2; D remains ambiguous. Germline CDR1 is SGHRS and CDR2 is YFSETQ. This CDR3 spans 14 amino acids. Trimming took off 5 bases at V and 6 bases at J, with 17 bases between the two ends. This chain's CDR3 is CASSLVDGRNGYTF. The CDR3 coding sequence is TGCGCCAGCAGTCTTGTGGACGGGAGGAATGGCTACACCTTC.

Many counts were recorded for this clonotype. The chain combines TRBV12-5 with TRBJ2-2; D gene unclear. The CDR3 extends over 13 amino acids. V was clipped by 1 base and J by 6 bases, with 6 bases between them. Germline loops: CDR1 LGHNT, CDR2 FRNRAP. The CDR3 nucleotides are TGTGCTAGTGGTTTGGGACGGTCCGGGGAGCTGTTTTTT. This translates into CASGLGRSGELFF.

With respect to this clonotype: One junction end does not reproduce the germline sequence, and a read error may be involved. The chain carries TRBV19 and TRBJ1-2; a possible D gene is TRBD1 (5 bases). The CDR3 length is 15 residues. Germline CDR1 and CDR2: LNHDA and SQIVND (reference sequence). CDR3 bases: TGTGTCAGTAGTACCATCGCGTCAGGGCATGCGGGCTACACCTTC. This translates into CVSSTIASGHAGYTF.

V and J are TRBV20-1 and TRBJ2-7; TRBD1 matches at 7 bases. CDR1 is DFQATT, CDR2 SNEGSKA, per germline (reference sequence). This CDR3 contains 21 residues. Trimming at V came to 3 bases and at J to 0 bases, leaving 26 bases not matched to a gene. CDR3 residues: CSARRGPGLFISEPSSYEQYF. For the CDR3, the DNA is TGCAGTGCTAGGAGGGGGCCGGGCCTTTTTATTAGCGAACCTAGCTCCTACGAGCAGTACTTC.

This clonotype was seen ten or more times. This rearrangement joins TRBV7-3 to TRBJ2-6; perhaps TRBD1 as D (6 bases). The CDR3 contains 15 residues. V was pared by 5 bases and J by 6 bases, with 14 bases between. Germline V gives CDR1 SGHTA, CDR2 FQGTGA. CDR3 loop: CASSTTGRAANVLTF. The CDR3 DNA sequence: TGTGCCAGCAGCACCACAGGGCGAGCGGCCAACGTCCTGACTTTC.

Ten or more counts support this clonotype. The V and J genes are TRBV5-5 and TRBJ2-5; no firm D call. CDR3 size: 13 residues. Trimming cost V 2 bases and J 6 bases, with 11 bases left between them. Germline CDR1 SGHKS, CDR2 YYEKEE (reference sequence). The CDR3 here is CASSFEYTKTQYF. The CDR3 nucleotides are TGTGCCAGCAGCTTTGAGTACACAAAGACCCAGTACTTC.

In this sample, this clonotype turned up many times. The chain recombines TRBV6-7 with TRBJ2-7; no clear D gene. TRBV6-7 falls under the ORF class, with uncertain function. Trimming took off 2 bases at V and 4 bases at J, with 15 bases between the two ends. The CDR3 is 15 amino acids. The CDR3 reads CASSYDRGRNYEQYF. In DNA, the CDR3 is TGTGCCAGCAGTTACGACCGAGGACGCAATTACGAGCAGTACTTC.

A note on this clonotype: At one end the junction does not follow the germline gene, possibly because of a read error. This chain joins TRBV6-2 or TRBV6-3 and TRBJ2-7; TRBD1 might be the D (7 bases). This CDR3 has 18 residues. Germline CDR1 MNHEY, CDR2 SVGEGT. The CDR3 loop reads CASSQTRDSLEAEPMGDF. CDR3 bases: TGTGCCAGCAGTCAGACGCGGGACAGCCTGGAAGCCGAACCGATGGGGGACTTC.

CDR3 region: CSARAWGQLYEQYF. CDR3 sequence (DNA): TGCAGTGCCAGGGCGTGGGGACAGCTCTACGAGCAGTACTTC. The chain recombines TRBV20-1 with TRBJ2-7; 7 bases are shared with TRBD1. The V and J ends lost 6 bases and 3 bases, in that order; junction bases with no gene match: 11. The CDR3 covers 14 residues. Germline CDR1 and CDR2: DFQATT and SNEGSKA (reference sequence).

This clonotype was seen repeatedly, ten times or more. The V and J genes are TRBV20-1 and TRBJ1-2, with TRBD1 matching 7 bases. CDR3 length: 13 residues. The V and J ends lost 6 bases and 8 bases, in that order; junction bases with no gene match: 12. Per the germline V gene, CDR1 is DFQATT and CDR2 is SNEGSKA (reference sequence). The CDR3 nucleotides are TGCAGTGCAAACAGACAGGGTGAAGGGGGCTACACCTTC. This translates into CSANRQGEGGYTF.

The CDR3, as DNA: TGTGCCACCAGTGAAGGGTACTACAATGAGCAGTTCTTC. Its translation: CATSEGYYNEQFF. The chain recombines TRBV24-1 with TRBJ2-1; D gene uncertain. Germline-derived CDR1 and CDR2 are KGHDR and SFDVKD. The CDR3 covers 13 residues. The V and J ends lost 4 bases and 3 bases respectively, with 6 bases between them.